This T cell receptor (beta chain) was sequenced during a study of CXCR3-negative and CXCR3-positive naive CD8 T cells. General study results and limits: Cryopreserved cells showed partially decreased CXCR3 expression, and most assays used fresh PBMCs.

Points on this clonotype: What it recognizes is unknown.

Every CD8+ T cell subset underwent triplicate sorting at roughly 300,000 cells apiece. Cells that were CD45RO-CCR7+CD27+CD95- constituted naive CD8+ T cells. From germline, CDR1 is SGHVS and CDR2 FNYEAQ. This CDR3 comprises 13 residues. UMI labels and 5' RACE were used to prepare the TRB cDNA libraries. TCRdb re-called the 5' RACE reads; every CDR3 protein appears as one record, without DNA. The sample includes some 130,000 distinct CDR3 sequences. Sequencing input: naive CXCR3- CD8+ T cells from blood. Subset noted: CD45RO-CCR7+CD27+CD95- naive CD8+ T cells lacking CXCR3 (TNR3-). V usage is TRBV7-6 and J usage is TRBJ1-1; with no DNA, the TCRdb D assignment of TRBD1 cannot be verified. This sequence was found in a human donor in good health. Some clones in this sample may be carry-over from other donors' samples. The CDR3 loop is CASSSGGALEAFF.